The rows below give T cell receptor beta chains drawn from one sample of a study of CD8 T cells in ankylosing spondylitis. Using its own MiXCR run on the 5' RACE reads, TCRdb lists one record per CDR3 protein. The table lists 300,000 to 400,000 distinct CDR3 sequences, more than 9% of them singletons, with roughly 9.2% in the top ten. Sequenced input: blood, either unsorted or a sorted T cell fraction (not recorded which). Source of these receptors: a female donor with ankylosing spondylitis or in good health (not recorded which). Both conserved end residues are part of each CDR3. Each record gives: D gene, V gene, clone size, J gene, CDR3 DNA, CDR3 protein. D genes are given only for firm matches. Rows may omit the clone size; those that give it use once, few, many or a size class.

d_gene: .
v_gene: TRBV5-5
abundance: many
j_gene: TRBJ2-1
CDR3nt: TGTGCCAGCAGCTTGAGTGGGGGGCGTCCCTACAATGAGCAGTTCTTC
CDR3aa: CASSLSGGRPYNEQFF

d_gene: TRBD1
v_gene: TRBV20-1
abundance: many
j_gene: TRBJ2-5
CDR3nt: TGCAGTGCTAGAACCGGGACAGGCCAAGAGACCCAGTACTTC
CDR3aa: CSARTGTGQETQYF

d_gene: TRBD2
v_gene: TRBV7-8
abundance: few
j_gene: TRBJ2-1
CDR3nt: TGTGCCAGCAGCTCAAATGGACTAGCGGGAGTGGAGGAGCAGTTCTTC
CDR3aa: CASSSNGLAGVEEQFF

d_gene: TRBD2
v_gene: TRBV20-1
abundance: few
j_gene: TRBJ2-5
CDR3nt: TGCAGTGCTAGGAAGACTAGCGGGATTTCCACACAAGAGACCCAGTACTTC
CDR3aa: CSARKTSGISTQETQYF

d_gene: .
v_gene: TRBV28
abundance: .
j_gene: TRBJ2-3
CDR3nt: TGTGCCAGCAGCCCGCAAAAGGACCGCACAGATACGCAGTATTTT
CDR3aa: CASSPQKDRTDTQYF

d_gene: .
v_gene: TRBV15
abundance: few
j_gene: TRBJ1-5
CDR3nt: TGTGCCACCAGCAGAGATAGCCAGCCCCAGCATTTT
CDR3aa: CATSRDSQPQHF

d_gene: TRBD1
v_gene: TRBV7-2
abundance: .
j_gene: TRBJ1-3
CDR3nt: TGTGCCAGCAGCCTCCTCACCGGGACAGTCAATGGAAACACCATATATTTT
CDR3aa: CASSLLTGTVNGNTIYF

d_gene: TRBD2
v_gene: TRBV20-1
abundance: many
j_gene: TRBJ2-1
CDR3nt: TGCAGTGCTAGAGGGGAACTAGCGGGGTCCTACAATGAGCAGTTCTTC
CDR3aa: CSARGELAGSYNEQFF

d_gene: .
v_gene: TRBV4-1
abundance: many
j_gene: TRBJ1-3
CDR3nt: TGCGCCAGCAGCCAAGAAGGGACTAACTCTGGAAACACCATATATTTT
CDR3aa: CASSQEGTNSGNTIYF

d_gene: .
v_gene: TRBV19
abundance: few
j_gene: TRBJ2-5
CDR3nt: TGTGCCAGTAGTATTTCAGGTGGGACCCAGTACTTC
CDR3aa: CASSISGGTQYF

d_gene: TRBD1
v_gene: TRBV20-1
abundance: many
j_gene: TRBJ2-3
CDR3nt: TGCAGTGCCAGGACAGGGTTCGCAGATACGCAGTATTTT
CDR3aa: CSARTGFADTQYF

d_gene: TRBD1
v_gene: TRBV5-6
abundance: few
j_gene: TRBJ2-3
CDR3nt: TGTGCCAGCAGCCGCACCTGGACAGGGGACACAGATACGCAGTATTTT
CDR3aa: CASSRTWTGDTDTQYF

d_gene: TRBD1
v_gene: TRBV20-1
abundance: many
j_gene: TRBJ2-1
CDR3nt: TGCAGTGCTAGAGATCTATTTCGCCGGGACAGGGTCAATGAGCAGTTCTTC
CDR3aa: CSARDLFRRDRVNEQFF

d_gene: .
v_gene: TRBV3-1
abundance: many
j_gene: TRBJ2-5
CDR3nt: TGTGCCAGCAGCCATGGACTGCGCCAAGAGACCCAGTACTTC
CDR3aa: CASSHGLRQETQYF

d_gene: .
v_gene: TRBV5-1
abundance: many
j_gene: TRBJ2-1
CDR3nt: TGCGCCAGCAGCTCATGGGGTGACAATGAGCAGTTCTTC
CDR3aa: CASSSWGDNEQFF

d_gene: .
v_gene: TRBV7-2
abundance: few
j_gene: TRBJ1-1
CDR3nt: TGTGCCAGCAGCTTGAAGACGGTGAACACTGAAGCTTTCTTT
CDR3aa: CASSLKTVNTEAFF

d_gene: .
v_gene: TRBV20-1
abundance: many
j_gene: TRBJ2-1
CDR3nt: TGCAGTGCTAGACATGACCGGAGCTCCTACAATGAGCAGTTCTTC
CDR3aa: CSARHDRSSYNEQFF

d_gene: .
v_gene: TRBV4-1
abundance: few
j_gene: TRBJ2-1
CDR3nt: TGCGCCAGCAGCCAGTACCCGTCAGGGTCAGGGGTCAATGAGCAGTTCTTC
CDR3aa: CASSQYPSGSGVNEQFF

d_gene: .
v_gene: TRBV4-2
abundance: many
j_gene: TRBJ1-1
CDR3nt: TGTGCCAGCAGCCAACAGGGCACTGAAGCTTTCTTT
CDR3aa: CASSQQGTEAFF

d_gene: .
v_gene: TRBV7-9
abundance: .
j_gene: TRBJ1-4
CDR3nt: TGTGCCAGCAGCCTACAGGAGGGCTCTAATGAAAAACTGTTTTTT
CDR3aa: CASSLQEGSNEKLFF

d_gene: TRBD2
v_gene: TRBV5-4
abundance: .
j_gene: TRBJ2-2
CDR3nt: TGTGCCAGCAGCTTTGGGGGAGGGGCATACACCGGGGAGCTGTTTTTT
CDR3aa: CASSFGGGAYTGELFF

d_gene: .
v_gene: TRBV29-1
abundance: .
j_gene: TRBJ1-1
CDR3nt: TGCACCGTGAAGGGTGTCACTGAAGCTTTCTTT
CDR3aa: CTVKGVTEAFF

d_gene: TRBD1
v_gene: TRBV7-2
abundance: .
j_gene: TRBJ1-4
CDR3nt: TGTGCCAGCAGCCTACCGGGACAGGGAGGGGAAAAACTGTTTTTT
CDR3aa: CASSLPGQGGEKLFF

d_gene: TRBD2
v_gene: TRBV5-1
abundance: .
j_gene: TRBJ2-3
CDR3nt: TGCGCCAGCAGCTCGGCCGTACGGGGGGGAGCAGATACGCAGTATTTT
CDR3aa: CASSSAVRGGADTQYF

d_gene: TRBD1
v_gene: TRBV5-4
abundance: many
j_gene: TRBJ2-3
CDR3nt: TGTGCCAGCAGCTTACCGGGACAGGGGATAGATACGCAGTATTTT
CDR3aa: CASSLPGQGIDTQYF

d_gene: .
v_gene: TRBV11-3
abundance: .
j_gene: TRBJ2-2
CDR3nt: TGTGCCAGCAGCTCGCCTGCTGGACTCTCAACCGGGGAGCTGTTTTTT
CDR3aa: CASSSPAGLSTGELFF

d_gene: .
v_gene: TRBV7-2
abundance: .
j_gene: TRBJ1-2
CDR3nt: TGTGCCAGCAGCTTGAACTACTTGTCGGGCTACACCTTC
CDR3aa: CASSLNYLSGYTF

d_gene: .
v_gene: TRBV20-1
abundance: many
j_gene: TRBJ2-5
CDR3nt: TGCAGTGCTAGACTGGGGAGTGGGGAGACCCAGTACTTC
CDR3aa: CSARLGSGETQYF

d_gene: .
v_gene: TRBV15
abundance: many
j_gene: TRBJ2-2
CDR3nt: TGTGCCACCAGCAGAGATGGGGCCACCGGGGAGCTGTTTTTT
CDR3aa: CATSRDGATGELFF

d_gene: TRBD1
v_gene: TRBV14
abundance: .
j_gene: TRBJ1-5
CDR3nt: TGTGCCAGCAGCCAAGGTCCGGGACAGGTCATTAATCAGCCCCAGCATTTT
CDR3aa: CASSQGPGQVINQPQHF

d_gene: .
v_gene: TRBV7-2
abundance: .
j_gene: TRBJ2-7
CDR3nt: TGTGCCAGCCAGAGGGGGTCCTACGAGCAGTACTTC
CDR3aa: CASQRGSYEQYF

d_gene: TRBD1
v_gene: TRBV11-1
abundance: few
j_gene: TRBJ2-2
CDR3nt: TGTGCCAGCAGCCAGGGACAGGTGGCGAGATCGAACACCGGGGAGCTGTTTTTT
CDR3aa: CASSQGQVARSNTGELFF

d_gene: .
v_gene: TRBV5-1
abundance: few
j_gene: TRBJ2-3
CDR3nt: TGCGCCAGCAGCTTGAAAGGAATGGGAACAGATACGCAGTATTTT
CDR3aa: CASSLKGMGTDTQYF

d_gene: .
v_gene: TRBV28
abundance: .
j_gene: TRBJ2-6
CDR3nt: TGTGCCAGCAGTTCCTACTCCACCTATGGGTCCAACGTCCTGACTTTC
CDR3aa: CASSSYSTYGSNVLTF

d_gene: .
v_gene: TRBV20-1
abundance: .
j_gene: TRBJ2-1
CDR3nt: TGCAGCGCTAGAGAAGAGTGGAAAACCAGCGAGGGTGGTGAGCAGTTCTTC
CDR3aa: CSAREEWKTSEGGEQFF

d_gene: .
v_gene: TRBV5-1
abundance: many
j_gene: TRBJ1-1
CDR3nt: TGCGCCAGCACACCGGGAGAGATGAACACTGAAGCTTTCTTT
CDR3aa: CASTPGEMNTEAFF

d_gene: TRBD2
v_gene: TRBV11-2
abundance: many
j_gene: TRBJ2-7
CDR3nt: TGTGCCAGCAGCTTAGGGGGCGGGAGTTACGAGCAGTACTTC
CDR3aa: CASSLGGGSYEQYF

d_gene: .
v_gene: TRBV20-1
abundance: many
j_gene: TRBJ2-7
CDR3nt: TGCAGTGCTAGTAAGGTGATGGGGCAGGCCTACGAGCAGTACTTC
CDR3aa: CSASKVMGQAYEQYF

d_gene: TRBD2
v_gene: TRBV7-2
abundance: many
j_gene: TRBJ2-1
CDR3nt: TGTGCCAGCACCCCCGGGACTAGAAACAATGAGCAGTTCTTC
CDR3aa: CASTPGTRNNEQFF

d_gene: .
v_gene: TRBV20-1
abundance: .
j_gene: TRBJ1-2
CDR3nt: TGCAGTGCTAGGCGCGGTCAGGGTTTAGCTAACTATGGCTACACCTTC
CDR3aa: CSARRGQGLANYGYTF

d_gene: TRBD2
v_gene: TRBV11-2
abundance: .
j_gene: TRBJ2-3
CDR3nt: TGTGCCAGCAGCTTAGGGATCGGGGGGGGCTCTAGCACAGATACGCAGTATTTT
CDR3aa: CASSLGIGGGSSTDTQYF

d_gene: TRBD1
v_gene: TRBV11-2
abundance: .
j_gene: TRBJ2-1
CDR3nt: TGTGCCAGCAGCCAGCTTCAGGGGGTGAATGAGCAGTTCTTC
CDR3aa: CASSQLQGVNEQFF

d_gene: .
v_gene: TRBV29-1
abundance: .
j_gene: TRBJ2-7
CDR3nt: TGCAGCGGCGTAGATAACTACGAGCAGTACTTC
CDR3aa: CSGVDNYEQYF

d_gene: TRBD2
v_gene: TRBV29-1
abundance: many
j_gene: TRBJ2-3
CDR3nt: TGCAGCGTGGAACCCGGGACTAGCGAAATCACAGATACGCAGTATTTT
CDR3aa: CSVEPGTSEITDTQYF

d_gene: .
v_gene: TRBV11-2
abundance: many
j_gene: TRBJ1-6
CDR3nt: TGTGCCAGCAGCTGGGAGACTGTGTCACCCCTCCACTTT
CDR3aa: CASSWETVSPLHF

d_gene: .
v_gene: TRBV5-1
abundance: many
j_gene: TRBJ2-7
CDR3nt: TGCGCCAGCAGCTATGAATACGAGCAGTACTTC
CDR3aa: CASSYEYEQYF

d_gene: .
v_gene: TRBV25-1
abundance: few
j_gene: TRBJ2-7
CDR3nt: TGTGCCAGCAGTGACCGTACCCCCCTGGGACAAGGATTGGGCGAGCAGTACTTC
CDR3aa: CASSDRTPLGQGLGEQYF